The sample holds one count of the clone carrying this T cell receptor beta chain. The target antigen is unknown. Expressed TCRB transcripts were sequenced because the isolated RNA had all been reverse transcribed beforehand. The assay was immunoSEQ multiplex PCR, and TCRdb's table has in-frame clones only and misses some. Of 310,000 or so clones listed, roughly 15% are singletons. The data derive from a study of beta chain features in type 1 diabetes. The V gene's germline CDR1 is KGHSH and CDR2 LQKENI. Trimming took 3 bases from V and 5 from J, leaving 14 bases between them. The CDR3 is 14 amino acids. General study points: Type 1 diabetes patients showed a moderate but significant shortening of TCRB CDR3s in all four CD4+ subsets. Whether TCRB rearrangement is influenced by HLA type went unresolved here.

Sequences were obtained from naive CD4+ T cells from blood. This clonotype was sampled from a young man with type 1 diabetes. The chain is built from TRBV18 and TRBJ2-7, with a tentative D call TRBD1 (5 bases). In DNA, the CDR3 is TGTGCCAGCTCACCGGCACAGGCCCCCAACGAGCAGTACTTC. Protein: CASSPAQAPNEQYF.